The 27 T cell receptor beta chains reported below all come from one sample, sequenced in a study of T cell changes during pregnancy in multiple sclerosis. Sequencing used immunoSEQ multiplex PCR; TCRdb keeps in-frame clones, though not all of them. The sample holds around 48,000 clones, around 92% seen once. This specimen was CD4+ T cells from peripheral blood mononuclear cells, taken in the second trimester of pregnancy. These receptors all come from a female donor in good health, enrolled as a control in a pregnancy study.

V and J are TRBV4-1 and TRBJ2-1, with 8 bases aligning to TRBD2. Trimming took 4 bases from V and 9 from J; bases not matched to a gene: 17. Looked up from germline, CDR1 is MGHRA and CDR2 is YSYEKL. The CDR3 is 17 amino acids. Here the CDR3 DNA reads TGCGCCAGCAGCCGAATTCCCGGGACTAGAGGGGTAGGTGAGCAGTTCTTC. Encoded protein: CASSRIPGTRGVGEQFF.

This chain links TRBV5-1 with TRBJ1-1; TRBD1 aligns across 7 bases. The germline CDR1 and CDR2 sequences are SGHRS and YFSETQ. The CDR3 sequence is 15 residues long. After removal of 0 bases from V and 3 bases from J, the junction contained 5 bases not matched to a gene. DNA for the CDR3: TGCGCCAGCAGCTTGGGAGGGACAGTCTACACTGAAGCTTTCTTT. Residues: CASSLGGTVYTEAFF.

As concerns this clone: In the same sample, other DNA sequences code for this CDR3. The CDR3 protein is CASSRTGNGQETQYF. The CDR3 DNA reads TGTGCCAGCAGTCGTACAGGGAACGGCCAAGAGACCCAGTACTTC. The chain has TRBV6-1 and TRBJ2-5; D is perhaps TRBD1 (6 bases). Trimming removed 5 bases at V and 1 base at J, with 14 bases between. Looked up from germline, CDR1 is MNHNS and CDR2 is SASEGT. The CDR3 is 15 amino acids.

The chain combines TRBV5-1 with TRBJ2-3; 12 nucleotides line up with TRBD2. J gave up 3 bases and V 4 bases, and 6 bases lay outside the gene matches. CDR1 is SGHRS, CDR2 YFSETQ, per germline. The CDR3 has 16 residues. The CDR3, as DNA: TGCGCCAGCAGCCCCTCTGGACTAGCGGGGACAGATACGCAGTATTTT. This codes for CASSPSGLAGTDTQYF.

V gene TRBV7-9 combines with J gene TRBJ2-1; 8 bases fit TRBD1. The CDR3 is 15 residues long. The J segment lost 3 bases and the V segment lost 2 bases, leaving 3 bases of the junction unmatched. Germline CDR1 is SEHNR and CDR2 is FQNEAQ (reference sequence). The CDR3 sequence: CASSLPGTGYNEQFF. The DNA for the CDR3 is TGTGCCAGCAGCTTACCGGGGACAGGCTACAATGAGCAGTTCTTC.

This clone was found once. The chain has TRBV27 and TRBJ2-1, with 15 bases that match TRBD2. Germline CDR1 is MNHEY and CDR2 is SMNVEV (reference sequence). The CDR3 length is 17 residues. V was pared by 5 bases and J by 6 bases, with 8 bases of the junction left unmatched. The CDR3 region has the DNA TGTGCCAGCAGTGGACTAGCGGGAGGGGGGTTGGGCAATGAGCAGTTCTTC. Protein product: CASSGLAGGGLGNEQFF.

The gene calls are TRBV25-1 and TRBJ2-2; D unresolved. Germline values: CDR1 MGHDK, CDR2 SYGVNS. This CDR3 has 14 residues. V was trimmed by 3 bases and J by 1 base, leaving 6 bases between them. In nucleotides, the CDR3 is TGTGCCAGCAGTGATCGGTTGAACACCGGGGAGCTGTTTTTT. Amino acids: CASSDRLNTGELFF. The full variable domain, in which reference TRBV25-1 and TRBJ2-2 provide the parts outside the CDR3, is EADIYQTPRYLVIGTGKKITLECSQTMGHDKMYWYQQDPGMELHLIHYSYGVNSTEKGDLSSESTVSRIRTEHFPLTLESARPSHTSQYLCASSDRLNTGELFFGEGSRLTVL.

The chain uses TRBV4-2 and TRBJ2-3; D perhaps matches TRBD2 (5 bases). The germline V gene encodes CDR1 LGHNA and CDR2 YNFKEQ. The CDR3 runs to 19 residues. V shed 3 bases and J shed 0 bases, with 22 bases lying between them. CDR3 sequence: CASSQSPADARRSTDTQYF. The CDR3 DNA reads as TGTGCCAGCAGCCAGAGTCCAGCGGATGCTAGGCGGAGCACAGATACGCAGTATTTT.

V usage is TRBV6-5 and J usage is TRBJ1-1; TRBD1 might be the D (5 bases). The germline V gene has CDR1 MNHEY and CDR2 SVGAGI. V lost 1 base, J lost 4 bases, and 7 bases lay in between. The CDR3 length is 13 residues. This CDR3 is CASSYFGGTEAFF. CDR3 nucleotides: TGTGCCAGCAGTTACTTCGGGGGCACTGAAGCTTTCTTT.

CDR3 in amino acids: CASSKGQGFTNTEAFF. In DNA form, the CDR3 reads TGTGCCAGCAGCAAGGGACAGGGGTTTACGAACACTGAAGCTTTCTTT. The chain links TRBV11-3 to TRBJ1-1; the match to TRBD1 covers 10 bases. J gave up 1 base and V 5 bases, and 7 bases lay outside the gene matches. The CDR3 consists of 16 residues. CDR1 is SGHNT, CDR2 YENEEA, per germline.

The CDR3 here is CASSFRTGRQTQYF. The CDR3 DNA is TGTGCCAGCAGTTTTAGGACAGGGAGGCAGACCCAGTACTTC. The V and J genes are TRBV28 and TRBJ2-5; 8 bases align to TRBD1. Germline lookup yields CDR1 MDHEN and CDR2 SYDVKM. CDR3 length: 14 residues. Trimming cost V 3 bases and J 6 bases; bases outside gene matches: 6.

The chain links TRBV4-1 to TRBJ2-7, with D tentatively TRBD2 (6 bases). V gave up 5 bases and J gave up 1 base, with 18 bases separating them. Germline V gene lookup returns CDR1 MGHRA and CDR2 YSYEKL. The CDR3 runs 16 residues. CDR3 DNA sequence: TGCGCCAGCAGCAGTTTAAGTACTAGCACATCCTACGAGCAGTACTTC. Its protein product is CASSSLSTSTSYEQYF.

The chain is built from TRBV5-1 and TRBJ2-5; 8 bases line up with TRBD2. V dropped 4 bases and J dropped 2; count of bases not matched to a gene: 7. Germline V gene lookup returns CDR1 SGHRS and CDR2 YFSETQ. The CDR3 extends over 15 amino acids. CDR3 nucleotides: TGCGCCAGCAGCCGTCCGGGAGGGGTTCAAGAGACCCAGTACTTC. Its translation is CASSRPGGVQETQYF. Drawing the rest from reference TRBV5-1 and TRBJ2-5, the complete variable domain is KAGVTQTPRYLIKTRGQQVTLSCSPISGHRSVSWYQQTPGQGLQFLFEYFSETQRNKGNFPGRFSGRQFSNSRSEMNVSTLELGDSALYLCASSRPGGVQETQYFGPGTRLLVL.

This chain joins TRBV5-1 and TRBJ1-1; D remains ambiguous. V was trimmed by 0 bases and J by 0 bases, leaving 6 bases between them. CDR1 SGHRS and CDR2 YFSETQ come from the germline V gene. The CDR3 is 14 residues long. In DNA form, the CDR3 reads TGCGCCAGCAGCTTGGTCCCTATGAACACTGAAGCTTTCTTT. Its protein product is CASSLVPMNTEAFF.

The chain carries TRBV5-5 and TRBJ1-4; D possibly corresponds to TRBD1 (5 bases). This CDR3 contains 15 residues. Germline CDR1 reads SGHKS; CDR2 reads YYEKEE (reference sequence). Trimming left V 3 bases short and J 3 bases short, with 12 bases between. CDR3 sequence (DNA): TGTGCCAGCAGCTCATTCCAGGGTGCTAATGAAAAACTGTTTTTT. Translating gives CASSSFQGANEKLFF. The whole variable domain, filled in from reference TRBV5-5 and TRBJ1-4, reads DAGVTQSPTHLIKTRGQQVTLRCSPISGHKSVSWYQQVLGQGPQFIFQYYEKEERGRGNFPDRFSARQFPNYSSELNVNALLLGDSALYLCASSSFQGANEKLFFGSGTQLSVL.

This sequence joins TRBV6-5 and TRBJ1-1; weak D call: TRBD1 (5 bases). Germline V lookup: CDR1 MNHEY, CDR2 SVGAGI. V lost 7 bases and J lost 2, with 14 bases in between. The CDR3 covers 14 residues. In nucleotides, the CDR3 is TGTGCCAGCAAAAATTGGGGGGTCAACACTGAAGCTTTCTTT. It is translated as CASKNWGVNTEAFF.

The V and J genes are TRBV7-8 and TRBJ2-7, with D tentatively TRBD1 (5 bases). The CDR3 length is 15 residues. Germline V gives CDR1 SGHVS, CDR2 FQNEAQ. Trimming removed 6 bases from V and 0 bases from J, with 15 bases in between. As DNA, the CDR3 is TGTGCCAGCAGGCTTAGGGGTCTGAGCTCCTACGAGCAGTACTTC. As protein: CASRLRGLSSYEQYF.

The rearrangement links TRBV7-9 to TRBJ2-3; tentatively, D is TRBD2 (6 bases). Germline CDR1 reads SEHNR; CDR2 reads FQNEAQ (reference sequence). The CDR3 consists of 14 residues. Trimming stripped 1 base from V and 8 bases from J, with 13 bases between. CDR3 DNA sequence: TGTGCCAGCAGCTTAGGTGGCGGGGAGATTACGCAGTATTTT. Protein: CASSLGGGEITQYF.

This chain links TRBV5-1 with TRBJ2-3; D unresolved. V lost 0 bases and J 5 bases, leaving 10 bases between the germline ends. Germline V gene lookup returns CDR1 SGHRS and CDR2 YFSETQ. The length of the CDR3 is 14 residues. The CDR3 DNA reads as TGCGCCAGCAGCTTGGCCCGCGCAATAGATACGCAGTATTTT. Protein: CASSLARAIDTQYF.

The chain is built from TRBV28 and TRBJ2-7; 9 bases line up with TRBD1. After removal of 2 bases from V and 3 bases from J, the junction contained 2 bases not matched to a gene. This CDR3 has 14 residues. Germline loops: CDR1 MDHEN, CDR2 SYDVKM. As DNA, the CDR3 is TGTGCCAGCAGTTTAATGGGACAGGGCTACGAGCAGTACTTC. Its protein is CASSLMGQGYEQYF.

This chain connects TRBV5-6 to TRBJ2-5; D perhaps matches TRBD1 (6 bases). Germline V gene sequence: CDR1 SGHDT, CDR2 YYEEEE. CDR3 size: 17 residues. V lost 0 bases and J lost 4, with 19 bases in between. CDR3 region: CASSLALQGNLGETQYF. Written as DNA, the CDR3 is TGTGCCAGCAGCTTGGCCCTACAGGGCAACTTGGGAGAGACCCAGTACTTC.

By frequency in the sample, this clone is medium-sized. This likely comes from a read error, as the CDR3 has no conserved phenylalanine or tryptophan at its end. It is unclear where the CDR3 begins or ends on the DNA, so no DNA is shown, and the CDR3 is as TCRdb lists it. The chain combines TRBV4-1 with TRBJ1-4. The germline V gene encodes CDR1 MGHRA and CDR2 YSYEKL. The CDR3 length is 8 residues, termini included. CDR3 sequence reads: CASSQDAG.

This clone was detected once. The chain carries TRBV29-1 and TRBJ2-5; 8 bases are shared with TRBD1. Germline CDR1 is SQVTM and CDR2 is ANQGSEA. With V trimmed by 0 bases and J by 6 bases, 9 bases remained unmatched. The length of the CDR3 is 15 residues. CDR3 DNA sequence: TGCAGCGTTGAAGATCCCGACAGGGGTAGGCAGACCCAGTACTTC. It specifies CSVEDPDRGRQTQYF.

The chain has TRBV28 and TRBJ1-1, with D unresolved. Germline loops: CDR1 MDHEN, CDR2 SYDVKM. Deletions cut 7 bases from V and 5 bases from J, with 14 bases between. The CDR3 runs to 13 residues. The CDR3 loop reads CASTINRGTEAFF. For the CDR3, the DNA is TGTGCCAGCACCATCAACCGGGGAACTGAAGCTTTCTTT.

CDR3 DNA: TGTGCCATCAGTTTGCGACTAGCGGAGGCACAAGAGACCCAGTACTTC. Protein: CAISLRLAEAQETQYF. The chain is built from TRBV10-3 and TRBJ2-5, with 9 nucleotides matching TRBD2. Per the germline V gene, CDR1 is ENHRY and CDR2 is SYGVKD. CDR3 length: 16 amino acids. Trimming took 5 bases from V and 2 from J; bases not matched to a gene: 9.

The chain joins TRBV6-5 to TRBJ1-5, with a possible D match to TRBD1 (5 bases). The CDR3 totals 14 residues. Trimming shortened V by 6 bases and J by 6 bases, and 15 bases separated the two germline ends. From germline, CDR1 is MNHEY and CDR2 SVGAGI. CDR3 sequence reads: CASSRNRGGQPQHF. In DNA form, the CDR3 reads TGTGCCAGCAGCCGTAATAGGGGAGGTCAGCCCCAGCATTTT.

J is TRBJ2-7 and V is TRBV11-2; possibly TRBD2 for D (6 bases). Germline V gene data show CDR1 as SGHAT and CDR2 as FQNNGV. The CDR3 runs to 14 residues. The V end was cut by 1 base, the J end by 2 bases, with 9 bases between. The CDR3 sequence: CASSLVGSPYEQYF. The DNA of the CDR3 is TGTGCCAGCAGCTTAGTCGGGAGCCCCTACGAGCAGTACTTC.